This entry is about one TCR beta chain. As yet, its antigen is unknown. One heparinised blood draw averaging approximately 100 mL was given by each donor. Sorted populations all had greater than 95% purity. What was sequenced were expressed TCRB transcripts, since all of the isolated RNA had been reverse transcribed. Measured with immunoSEQ multiplex PCR; TCRdb has only the in-frame clones, and not every one. The sample has fewer than 110,000 clones, under 30% seen once. The data are from a study of beta chain features in type 1 diabetes. Broader study findings: Researchers report that Type 1 diabetes patients had moderately but significantly shorter TCRB CDR3s across all four CD4+ subsets. Possibly, sequencing cDNA over-represented cells that had high TCR expression levels.

This CDR3 is built from 10 residues. Trimming removed 7 bases at V and 7 bases at J, with 11 bases between. CDR1 DFQATT and CDR2 SNEGSKA come from the germline V gene (reference sequence). Sequencing was carried out using central memory CD4+ T cells from blood. The chain uses TRBV20-1 and TRBJ2-7, with D uncertain. This TCR was sampled from a woman younger than 30 with type 1 diabetes. The CDR3 nucleotides are TGCAGTGTTTTCTCGGTAGAGCAGTACTTC. Protein: CSVFSVEQYF.